This TCR beta chain emerged from a study of T cells in localized non-small cell lung cancer. Broader study findings: Adjacent uninvolved lung had the highest clonality, suggesting focused antigen responses. Among the top 100 tumor clones, a median around 50 appeared in adjacent lung.

Using immunoSEQ multiplex PCR, the repertoire was profiled, and TCRdb retains in-frame clones only, with some absent. The sample includes approximately 45,000 clones, more than 85% of them seen just once. About this clone: The antigen is undetermined.

The sequence was collected from a man aged 40-75 years with stage II lung adenocarcinoma. The sequenced sample was PBMCs, obtained before any cancer treatment.

CDR3 loop: CATQLAGGPVEQFF. The DNA of the CDR3 is TGTGCCACACAACTAGCGGGGGGGCCGGTTGAGCAGTTCTTC. The chain uses TRBV2 and TRBJ2-1; 13 nucleotides align to TRBD2. The V and J ends lost 10 bases and 9 bases, in that order; junction bases with no gene match: 9. The CDR3 is 14 amino acids. Germline V gene lookup returns CDR1 SNHLY and CDR2 FYNNEI.